This TCR beta chain came from a study of blood T cells in healthy people across ages. It was with a sample-barcoded 5' primer and a J-beta primer mix that a second PCR of roughly 7 to 12 cycles was run. TCRdb re-called the 5' RACE reads through MiXCR, storing one row per CDR3 protein. The sample lists more than 650,000 distinct CDR3 sequences, 22% seen once, with around 21% in the top ten. There are 14 residues in the CDR3. Trimming removed 2 bases from V and 4 bases from J, with 11 bases in between. Looked up from germline, CDR1 is SEHNR and CDR2 is FQNEAQ (reference sequence). What was sequenced was blood. This receptor was taken from a man in his sixties or seventies in good health. The chain joins TRBV7-9 to TRBJ1-1; D uncertain. The CDR3 region is CASSLLGSSTEAFF. As DNA, the CDR3 is TGTGCCAGCAGCTTACTGGGATCGAGCACTGAAGCTTTCTTT.